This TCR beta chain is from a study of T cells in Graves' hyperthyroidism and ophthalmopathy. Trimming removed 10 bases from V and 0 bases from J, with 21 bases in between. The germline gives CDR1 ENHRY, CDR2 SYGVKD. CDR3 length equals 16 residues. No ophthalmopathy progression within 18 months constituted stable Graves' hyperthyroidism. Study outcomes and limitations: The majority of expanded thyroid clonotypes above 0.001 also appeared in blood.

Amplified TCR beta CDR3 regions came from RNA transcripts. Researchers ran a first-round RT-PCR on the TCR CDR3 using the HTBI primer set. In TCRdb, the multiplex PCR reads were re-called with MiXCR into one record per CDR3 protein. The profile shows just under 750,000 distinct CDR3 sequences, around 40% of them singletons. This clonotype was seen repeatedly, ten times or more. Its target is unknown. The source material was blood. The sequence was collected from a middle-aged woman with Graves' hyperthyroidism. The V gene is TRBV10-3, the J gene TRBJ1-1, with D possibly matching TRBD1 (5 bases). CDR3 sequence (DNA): TGTGCCAGCTTTTCTGGGGGTTACGCTATGAACACTGAAGCTTTCTTT. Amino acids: CASFSGGYAMNTEAFF.